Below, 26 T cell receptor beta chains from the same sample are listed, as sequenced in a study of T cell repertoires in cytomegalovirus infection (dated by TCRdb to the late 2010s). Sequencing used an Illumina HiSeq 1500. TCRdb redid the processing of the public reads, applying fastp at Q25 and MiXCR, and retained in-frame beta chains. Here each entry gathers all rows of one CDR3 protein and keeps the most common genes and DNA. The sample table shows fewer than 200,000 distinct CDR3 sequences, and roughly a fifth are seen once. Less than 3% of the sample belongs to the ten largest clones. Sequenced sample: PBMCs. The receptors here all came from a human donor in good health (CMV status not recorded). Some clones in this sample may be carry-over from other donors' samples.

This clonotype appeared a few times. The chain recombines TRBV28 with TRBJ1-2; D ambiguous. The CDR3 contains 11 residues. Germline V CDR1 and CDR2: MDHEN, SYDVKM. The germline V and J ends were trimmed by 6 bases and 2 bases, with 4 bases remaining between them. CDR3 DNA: TGTGCCAGCAGAATAAACTATGGCTACACCTTC. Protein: CASRINYGYTF.

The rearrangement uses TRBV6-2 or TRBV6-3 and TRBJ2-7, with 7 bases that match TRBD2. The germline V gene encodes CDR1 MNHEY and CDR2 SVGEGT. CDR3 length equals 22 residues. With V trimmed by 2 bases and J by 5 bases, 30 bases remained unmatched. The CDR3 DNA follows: TGTGCCAGCAGTTACCCTGGCGGCTCGGGGATATGGGCGGGAGCGGACGCGGACGAGCAGTACTTC. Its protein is CASSYPGGSGIWAGADADEQYF.

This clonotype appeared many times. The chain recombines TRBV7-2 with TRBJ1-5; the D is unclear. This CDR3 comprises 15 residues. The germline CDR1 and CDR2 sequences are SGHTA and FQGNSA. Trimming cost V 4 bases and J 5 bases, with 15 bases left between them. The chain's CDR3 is CASSSTGFWDQPQHF. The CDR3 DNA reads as TGTGCCAGCAGCTCGACCGGGTTCTGGGATCAGCCCCAGCATTTT.

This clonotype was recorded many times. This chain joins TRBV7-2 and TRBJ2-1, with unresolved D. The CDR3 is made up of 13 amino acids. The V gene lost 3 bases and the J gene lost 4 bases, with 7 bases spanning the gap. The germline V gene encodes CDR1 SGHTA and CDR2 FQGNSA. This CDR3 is CASSFGAYNEQFF. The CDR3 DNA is TGTGCCAGCAGCTTCGGAGCGTACAATGAGCAGTTCTTC. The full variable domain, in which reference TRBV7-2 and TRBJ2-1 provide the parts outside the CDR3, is GAGVSQSPSNKVTEKGKDVELRCDPISGHTALYWYRQSLGQGLEFLIYFQGNSAPDKSGLPSDRFSAERTGGSVSTLTIQRTQQEDSAVYLCASSFGAYNEQFFGPGTRLTVL.

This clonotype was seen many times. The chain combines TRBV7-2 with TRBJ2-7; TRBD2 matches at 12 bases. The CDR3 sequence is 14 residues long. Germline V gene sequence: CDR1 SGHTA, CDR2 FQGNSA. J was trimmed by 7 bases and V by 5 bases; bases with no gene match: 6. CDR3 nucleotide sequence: TGTGCCAGCAGCCGACTAGCGGGGGATCGGGAGCAGTACTTC. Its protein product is CASSRLAGDREQYF.

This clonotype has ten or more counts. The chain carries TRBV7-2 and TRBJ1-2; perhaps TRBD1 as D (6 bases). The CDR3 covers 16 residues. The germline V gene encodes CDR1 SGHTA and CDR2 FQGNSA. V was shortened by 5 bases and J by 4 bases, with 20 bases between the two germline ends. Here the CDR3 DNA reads TGTGCCAGCAGCCCCGCGGGGGCAGGGCGGACCTATGGCTACACCTTC. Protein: CASSPAGAGRTYGYTF.

Here the CDR3 DNA reads TGTGCCAGCTCACCGGGAGCAACTAATGAAAAACTGTTTTTT. It specifies CASSPGATNEKLFF. V and J are TRBV18 and TRBJ1-4, with unresolved D. The V and J ends lost 3 bases and 0 bases respectively, with 5 bases between them. The CDR3 has 14 amino acids. CDR1 and CDR2 (germline): KGHSH, LQKENI.

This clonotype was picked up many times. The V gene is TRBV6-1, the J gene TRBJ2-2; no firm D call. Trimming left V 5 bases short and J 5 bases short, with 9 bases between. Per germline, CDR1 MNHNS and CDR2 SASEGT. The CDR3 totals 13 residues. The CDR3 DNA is TGTGCCAGCAGTCAGGTAGAAACCGGGGAGCTGTTTTTT. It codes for CASSQVETGELFF.

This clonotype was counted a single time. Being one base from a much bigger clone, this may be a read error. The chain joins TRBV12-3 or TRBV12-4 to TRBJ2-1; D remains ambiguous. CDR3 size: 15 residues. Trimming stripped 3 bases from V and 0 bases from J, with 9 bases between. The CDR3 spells CASSFMSPSYNEQFF. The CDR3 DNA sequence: TGTGCCAGCAGTTTTATGAGCCCCTCCTACAATGAGCAGTTCTTC.

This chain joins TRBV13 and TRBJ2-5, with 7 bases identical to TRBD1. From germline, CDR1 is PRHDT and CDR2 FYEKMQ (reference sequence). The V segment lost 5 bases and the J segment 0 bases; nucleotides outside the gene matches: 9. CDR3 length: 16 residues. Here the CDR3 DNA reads TGTGCCAGCAGCCTAAAACAGGGGTTTTACCAAGAGACCCAGTACTTC. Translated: CASSLKQGFYQETQYF.

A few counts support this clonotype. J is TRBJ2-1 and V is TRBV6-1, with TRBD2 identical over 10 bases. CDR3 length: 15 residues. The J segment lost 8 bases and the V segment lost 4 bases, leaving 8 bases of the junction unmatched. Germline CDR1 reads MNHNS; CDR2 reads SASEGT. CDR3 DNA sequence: TGTGCCAGCAGTGCTAGCGGGGGCCCTTTCGATGAGCAGTTCTTC. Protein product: CASSASGGPFDEQFF.

CDR3: CASSQGRTSGPELFF. Written as DNA, the CDR3 is TGTGCCAGCAGCCAAGGGAGGACTAGCGGGCCTGAGCTGTTTTTT. J is TRBJ2-2 and V is TRBV14, with 11 bases lining up with TRBD2. Germline V gene lookup returns CDR1 SGHDN and CDR2 FVKESK. V shed 1 base, J shed 11 bases, and the junction held 6 bases outside the gene matches. CDR3 size: 15 residues.

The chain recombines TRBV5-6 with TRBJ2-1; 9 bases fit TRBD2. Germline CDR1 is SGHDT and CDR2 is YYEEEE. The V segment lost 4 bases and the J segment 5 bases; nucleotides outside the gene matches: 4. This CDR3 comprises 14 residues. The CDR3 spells CASSPGLADNEQFF. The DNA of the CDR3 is TGTGCCAGCAGCCCGGGACTAGCCGACAATGAGCAGTTCTTC. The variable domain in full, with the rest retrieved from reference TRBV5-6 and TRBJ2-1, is DAGVTQSPTHLIKTRGQQVTLRCSPKSGHDTVSWYQQALGQGPQFIFQYYEEEERQRGNFPDRFSGHQFPNYSSELNVNALLLGDSALYLCASSPGLADNEQFFGPGTRLTVL.

In DNA form, the CDR3 reads TGCAGTGCATACGACAGGGATGGCTACACCTTC. Translation gives CSAYDRDGYTF. The gene calls are TRBV20-1 and TRBJ1-2, with 7 bases matching TRBD1. The CDR3 runs to 11 residues. After removal of 6 bases from V and 6 bases from J, the junction contained 4 bases not matched to a gene. Looked up from germline, CDR1 is DFQATT and CDR2 is SNEGSKA (reference sequence).

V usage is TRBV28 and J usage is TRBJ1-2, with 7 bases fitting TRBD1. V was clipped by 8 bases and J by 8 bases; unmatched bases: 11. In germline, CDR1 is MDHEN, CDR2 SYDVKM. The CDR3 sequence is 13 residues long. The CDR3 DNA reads TGTGCCAGCTGCGACAGGGTTGTTCGAGGCTACACCTTC. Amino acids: CASCDRVVRGYTF.

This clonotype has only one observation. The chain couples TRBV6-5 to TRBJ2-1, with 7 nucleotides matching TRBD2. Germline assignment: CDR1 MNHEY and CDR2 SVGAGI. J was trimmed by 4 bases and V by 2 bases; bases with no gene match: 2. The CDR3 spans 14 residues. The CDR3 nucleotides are TGTGCCAGCAGTTACGGGCGGGAGTACAATGAGCAGTTCTTC. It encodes CASSYGREYNEQFF.

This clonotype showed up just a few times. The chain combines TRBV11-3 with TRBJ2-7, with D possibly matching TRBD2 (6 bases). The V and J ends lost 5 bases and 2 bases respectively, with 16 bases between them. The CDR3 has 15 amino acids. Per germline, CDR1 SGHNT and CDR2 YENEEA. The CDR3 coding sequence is TGTGCCAGCAGCCAGGGACTCCTCTTGCCCTACGAGCAGTACTTC. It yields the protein CASSQGLLLPYEQYF.

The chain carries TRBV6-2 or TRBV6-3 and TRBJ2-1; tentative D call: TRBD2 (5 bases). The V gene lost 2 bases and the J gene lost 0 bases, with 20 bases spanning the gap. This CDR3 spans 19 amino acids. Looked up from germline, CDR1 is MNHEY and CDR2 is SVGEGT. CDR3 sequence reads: CASSYPTQQAASSYNEQFF. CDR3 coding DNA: TGTGCCAGCAGTTACCCAACCCAGCAAGCGGCAAGCTCCTACAATGAGCAGTTCTTC.

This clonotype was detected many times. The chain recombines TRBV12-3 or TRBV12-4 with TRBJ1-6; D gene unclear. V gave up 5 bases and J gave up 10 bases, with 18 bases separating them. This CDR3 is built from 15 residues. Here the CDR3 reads CASSLNRRGWSPLHF. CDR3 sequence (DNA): TGTGCCAGCAGTCTCAATCGCCGGGGATGGTCACCCCTCCACTTT.

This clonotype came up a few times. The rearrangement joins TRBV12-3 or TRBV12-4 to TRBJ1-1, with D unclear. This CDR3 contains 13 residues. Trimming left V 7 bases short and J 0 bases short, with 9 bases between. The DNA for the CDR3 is TGTGCCAGCACCCAAGGAGTGAACACTGAAGCTTTCTTT. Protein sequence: CASTQGVNTEAFF.

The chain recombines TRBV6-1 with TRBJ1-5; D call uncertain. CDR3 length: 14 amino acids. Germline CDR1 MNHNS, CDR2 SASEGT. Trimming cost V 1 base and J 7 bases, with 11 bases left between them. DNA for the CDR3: TGTGCCAGCAGTGAAGGACCAGCTGAGCAGCCCCAGCATTTT. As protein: CASSEGPAEQPQHF.

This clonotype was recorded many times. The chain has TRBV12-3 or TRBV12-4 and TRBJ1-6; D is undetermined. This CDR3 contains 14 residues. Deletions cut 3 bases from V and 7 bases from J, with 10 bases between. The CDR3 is CASSFVQENSPLHF. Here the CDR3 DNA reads TGTGCCAGCAGTTTTGTGCAGGAGAATTCACCCCTCCACTTT.

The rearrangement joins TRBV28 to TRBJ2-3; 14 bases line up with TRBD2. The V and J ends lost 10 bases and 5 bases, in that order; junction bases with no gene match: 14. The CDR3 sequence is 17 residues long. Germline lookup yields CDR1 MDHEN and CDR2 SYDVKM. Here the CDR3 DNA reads TGTGCCACCACCCCTCCGAGACTAGCGGGAGGGGGAGATACGCAGTATTTT. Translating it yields CATTPPRLAGGGDTQYF.

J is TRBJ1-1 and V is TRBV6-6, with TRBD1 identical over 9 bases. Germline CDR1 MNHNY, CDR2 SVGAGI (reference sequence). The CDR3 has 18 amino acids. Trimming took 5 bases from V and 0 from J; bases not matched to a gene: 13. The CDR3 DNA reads TGTGCCAGCAGTGCCCTACCGGGACAGGGTGAAATGAACACTGAAGCTTTCTTT. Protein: CASSALPGQGEMNTEAFF.

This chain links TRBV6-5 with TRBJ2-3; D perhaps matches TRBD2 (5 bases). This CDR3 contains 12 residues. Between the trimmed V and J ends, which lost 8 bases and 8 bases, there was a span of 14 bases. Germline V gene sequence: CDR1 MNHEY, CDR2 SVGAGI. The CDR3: CASQGGRTTQYF. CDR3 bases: TGTGCCAGCCAAGGAGGACGGACTACGCAGTATTTT.

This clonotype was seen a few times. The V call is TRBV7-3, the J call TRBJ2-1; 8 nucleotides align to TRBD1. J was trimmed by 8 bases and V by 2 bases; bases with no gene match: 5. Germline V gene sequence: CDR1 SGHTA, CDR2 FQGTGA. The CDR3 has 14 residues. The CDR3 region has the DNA TGTGCCAGCAGCTTAGGGACAGGAAGGGATGAGCAGTTCTTC. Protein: CASSLGTGRDEQFF.